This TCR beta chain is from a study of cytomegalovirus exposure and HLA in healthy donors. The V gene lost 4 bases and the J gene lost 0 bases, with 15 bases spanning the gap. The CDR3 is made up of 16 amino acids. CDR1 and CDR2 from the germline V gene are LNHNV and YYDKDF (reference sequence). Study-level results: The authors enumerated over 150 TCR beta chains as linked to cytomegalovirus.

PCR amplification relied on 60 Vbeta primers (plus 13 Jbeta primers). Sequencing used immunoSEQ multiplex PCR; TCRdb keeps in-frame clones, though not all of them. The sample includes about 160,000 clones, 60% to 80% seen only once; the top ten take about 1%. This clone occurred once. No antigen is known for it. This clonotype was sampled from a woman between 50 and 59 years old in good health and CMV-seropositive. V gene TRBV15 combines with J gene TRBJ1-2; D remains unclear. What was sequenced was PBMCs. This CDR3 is CATSNSGWPANYGYTF. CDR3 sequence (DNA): TGTGCCACCAGCAACTCAGGATGGCCTGCTAACTATGGCTACACCTTC.